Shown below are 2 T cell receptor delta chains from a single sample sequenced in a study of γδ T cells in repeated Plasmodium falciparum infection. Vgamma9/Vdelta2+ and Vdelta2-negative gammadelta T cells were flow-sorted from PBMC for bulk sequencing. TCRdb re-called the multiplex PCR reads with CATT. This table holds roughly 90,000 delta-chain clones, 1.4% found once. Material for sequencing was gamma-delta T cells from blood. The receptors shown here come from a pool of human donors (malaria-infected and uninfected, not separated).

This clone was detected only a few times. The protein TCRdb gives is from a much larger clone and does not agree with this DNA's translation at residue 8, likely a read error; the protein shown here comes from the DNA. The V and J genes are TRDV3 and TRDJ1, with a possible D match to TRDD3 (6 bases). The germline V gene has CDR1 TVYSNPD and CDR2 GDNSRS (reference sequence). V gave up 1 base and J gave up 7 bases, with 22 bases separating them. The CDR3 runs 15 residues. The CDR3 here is CAFNFNWVIKSKLIF. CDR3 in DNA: TGTGCCTTTAACTTCAACTGGGTGATAAAAAGTAAACTCATCTTT.

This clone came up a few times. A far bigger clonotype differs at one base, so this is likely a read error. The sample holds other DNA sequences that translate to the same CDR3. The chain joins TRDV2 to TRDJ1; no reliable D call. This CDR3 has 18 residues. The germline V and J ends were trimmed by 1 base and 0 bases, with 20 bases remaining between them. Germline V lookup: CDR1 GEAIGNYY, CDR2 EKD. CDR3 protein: CACDTLEQQAAYTDKLIF. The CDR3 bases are TGTGCCTGTGACACGCTGGAACAGCAGGCGGCTTACACCGATAAACTCATCTTT.